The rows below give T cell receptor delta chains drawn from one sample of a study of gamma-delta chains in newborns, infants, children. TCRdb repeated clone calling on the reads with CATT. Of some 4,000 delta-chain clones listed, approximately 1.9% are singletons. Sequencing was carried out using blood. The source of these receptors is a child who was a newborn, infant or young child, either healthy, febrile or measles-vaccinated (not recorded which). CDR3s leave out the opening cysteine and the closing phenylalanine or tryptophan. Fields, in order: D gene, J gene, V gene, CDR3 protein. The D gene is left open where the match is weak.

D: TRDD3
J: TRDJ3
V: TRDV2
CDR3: ACDGMGDTSWDTRQMF

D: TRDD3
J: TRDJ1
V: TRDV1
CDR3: ALGNLPNLGVPTDKLI

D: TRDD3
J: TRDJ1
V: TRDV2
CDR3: ACDRLGDTQLI

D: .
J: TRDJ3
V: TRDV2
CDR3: ACDTAEGSSWDTRQMF

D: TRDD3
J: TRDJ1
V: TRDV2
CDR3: ACDSWGSLDKLI

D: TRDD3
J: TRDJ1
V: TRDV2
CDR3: ACDLLGDIDKLI

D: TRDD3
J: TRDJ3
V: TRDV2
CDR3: ACDTVLGSSSWDTRQMF

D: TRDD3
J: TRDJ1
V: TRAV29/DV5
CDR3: AASETSVDGGDKNTDKLI

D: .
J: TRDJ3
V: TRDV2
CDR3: ACDTLLGSWDTRQMF

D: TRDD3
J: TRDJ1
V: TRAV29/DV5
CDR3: AASVLGAFTDKLI

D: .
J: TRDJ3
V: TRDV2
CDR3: ACDTAGIASWDTRQMF

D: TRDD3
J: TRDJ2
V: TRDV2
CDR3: ACDPLLGASLTAQLF

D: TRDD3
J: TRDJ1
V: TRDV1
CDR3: ALGHRLPTEVYWGILDKLI

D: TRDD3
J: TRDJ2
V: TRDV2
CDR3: ACDTEWGILTAQLF

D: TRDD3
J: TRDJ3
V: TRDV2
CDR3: ACDTGWGPRSSWDTRQMF

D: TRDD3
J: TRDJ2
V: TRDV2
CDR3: ACDVLGDTTAQLF

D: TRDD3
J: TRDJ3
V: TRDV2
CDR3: ACDTGGYDWDTRQMF

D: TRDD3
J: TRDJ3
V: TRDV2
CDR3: ACDVLGDSSWDTRQMF

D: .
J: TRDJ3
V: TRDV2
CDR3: ACDTVTGTSWDTRRMF

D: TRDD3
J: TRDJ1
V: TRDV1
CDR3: ALGSKGFRWGTPKLI

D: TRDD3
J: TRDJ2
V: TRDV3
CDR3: AFILGDIALTAQLF

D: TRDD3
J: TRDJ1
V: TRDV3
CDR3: AFGGPPGIRQNTDKLI

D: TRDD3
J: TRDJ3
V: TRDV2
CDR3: ACDPVLGDTLFWDTRQMF

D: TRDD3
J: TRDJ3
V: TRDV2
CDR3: ACDGGTGGYAWDTRQMF

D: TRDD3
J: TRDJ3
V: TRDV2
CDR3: ACDPLGDTSSWDTRQMF

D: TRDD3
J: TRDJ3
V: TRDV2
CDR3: ACDTLGGGYPGSWDTRQMF

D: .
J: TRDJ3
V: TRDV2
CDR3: ACDTATGLWDTRQMF

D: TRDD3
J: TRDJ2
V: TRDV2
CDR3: ACDFLGDTQTAQLF

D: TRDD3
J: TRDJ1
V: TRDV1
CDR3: ALGELDLTLGDTDKLI

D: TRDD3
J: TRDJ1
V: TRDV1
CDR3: ALGELVTDWGYASTDKLI

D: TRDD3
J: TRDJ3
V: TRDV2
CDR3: ACVLGIRWDTRQMF

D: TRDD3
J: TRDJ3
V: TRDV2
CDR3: ACDKLGGSSWDTRQMF

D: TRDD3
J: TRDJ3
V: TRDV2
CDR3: ACDVLGDISWDTRQMF

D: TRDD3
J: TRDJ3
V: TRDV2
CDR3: ACGTVGDSSSWDTRQMF

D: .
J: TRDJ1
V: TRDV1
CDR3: ALGASSPTAAGGDKLI

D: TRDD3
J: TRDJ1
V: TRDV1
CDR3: ALGELFLRGIRKKYTDKLI

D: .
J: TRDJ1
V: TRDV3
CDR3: AFGDYTDKLI

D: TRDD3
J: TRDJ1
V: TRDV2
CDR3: ACGTGGYVNDKLI

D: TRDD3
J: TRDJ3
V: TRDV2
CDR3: ACDTVSWGMTSWDTRQTF

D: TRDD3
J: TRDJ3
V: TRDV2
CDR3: ACDNTGGYSWDTRQMF

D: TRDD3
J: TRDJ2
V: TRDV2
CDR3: ACDTGLGDTAQLF

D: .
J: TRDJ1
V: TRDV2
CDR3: ACDRILTDKLI

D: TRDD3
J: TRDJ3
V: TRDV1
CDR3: ALFRRGYAVPWDTRQMF

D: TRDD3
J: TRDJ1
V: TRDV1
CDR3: ALGGTPGGWMDARYTDKLI

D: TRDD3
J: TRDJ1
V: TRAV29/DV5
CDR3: AASANPRGYVTTDKLI

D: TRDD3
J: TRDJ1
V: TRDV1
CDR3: APGELSPSYNLGDTIDKLI

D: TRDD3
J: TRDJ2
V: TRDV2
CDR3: ACDEVLGDMSTAQLF

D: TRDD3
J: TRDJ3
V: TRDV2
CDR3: ACDGTGDPWDTRQMF

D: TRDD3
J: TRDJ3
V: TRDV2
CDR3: ACDSMWGSSWDTRQMF

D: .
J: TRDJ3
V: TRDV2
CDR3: ACDPVGSWDTRQMF

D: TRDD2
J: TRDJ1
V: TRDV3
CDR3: AFSFLRGHRGKLI

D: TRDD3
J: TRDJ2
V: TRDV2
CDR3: ACDTLLGDTETAQLF

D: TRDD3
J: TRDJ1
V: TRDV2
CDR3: ACDTVELGDTDKLI

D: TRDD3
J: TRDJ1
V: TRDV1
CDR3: ALAVLGDTRRTDKLI

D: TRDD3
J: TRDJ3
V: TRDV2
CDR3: ACDTVLGDTHSCDTRQMF

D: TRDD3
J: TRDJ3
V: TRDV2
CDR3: AYDTLLGDTWDTRQMF

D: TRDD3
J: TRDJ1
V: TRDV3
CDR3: ALSYFVVGDKTDKLI

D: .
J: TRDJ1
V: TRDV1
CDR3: ALGDPKLPGAYTDKLI

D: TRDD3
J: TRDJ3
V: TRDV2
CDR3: ACDTLLGDTRSWDTRQMF